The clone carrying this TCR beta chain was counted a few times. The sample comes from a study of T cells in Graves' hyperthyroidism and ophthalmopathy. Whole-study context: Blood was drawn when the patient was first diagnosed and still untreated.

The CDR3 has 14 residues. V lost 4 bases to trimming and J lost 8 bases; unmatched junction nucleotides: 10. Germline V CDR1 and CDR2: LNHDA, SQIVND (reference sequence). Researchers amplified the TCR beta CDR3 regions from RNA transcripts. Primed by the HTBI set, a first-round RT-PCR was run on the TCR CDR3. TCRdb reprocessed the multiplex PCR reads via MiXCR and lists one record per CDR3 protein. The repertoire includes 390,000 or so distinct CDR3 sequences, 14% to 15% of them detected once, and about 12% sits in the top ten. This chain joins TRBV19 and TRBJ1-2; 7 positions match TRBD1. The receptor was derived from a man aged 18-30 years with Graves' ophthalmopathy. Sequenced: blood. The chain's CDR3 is CASSTQGGQRGYTF. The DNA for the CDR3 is TGTGCCAGTAGTACCCAGGGGGGCCAAAGGGGCTACACCTTC.